These 8 T cell receptor beta chains were all obtained from the same sample, sequenced in a study of T cells in pancreatic ductal adenocarcinoma. Surgery without prior neoadjuvant therapy was the treatment of the selected pancreatic ductal adenocarcinoma patients. Measured with immunoSEQ multiplex PCR; TCRdb has only the in-frame clones, and not every one. Altogether 4,500 to 6,000 clones are present, around four fifths being singletons, with the ten largest covering 6.5% to 9%. The sequenced material came from pancreatic tumor tissue. All receptors come from a human donor with pancreatic ductal adenocarcinoma. The donor label of this sample is uncertain.

V is TRBV7-3 and J is TRBJ2-7, with 8 bases aligning to TRBD1. V was clipped by 0 bases and J by 0 bases; unmatched bases: 4. Germline lookup yields CDR1 SGHTA and CDR2 FQGTGA. The CDR3 sequence is 16 residues long. The CDR3 DNA reads TGTGCCAGCAGCTTAACGGGGACAGGCTACTCCTACGAGCAGTACTTC. It yields the protein CASSLTGTGYSYEQYF.

The V call is TRBV25-1, the J call TRBJ1-1; maybe TRBD1 (5 bases). The CDR3 runs to 15 residues. Germline V gene sequence: CDR1 MGHDK, CDR2 SYGVNS. Trimming shortened V by 1 base and J by 8 bases, and 17 bases separated the two germline ends. The CDR3 DNA follows: TGTGCCAGCAGTGAATCAGGACACTCAGAGGCCGAAGCTTTCTTT. As protein: CASSESGHSEAEAFF.

The chain is built from TRBV25-1 and TRBJ2-3; D is unclear. This CDR3 is 14 amino acids long. Germline-derived CDR1 and CDR2 are MGHDK and SYGVNS. With 1 base removed from V and 6 bases from J, the gap between germline ends came to 11 bases. The CDR3 bases are TGTGCCAGCAGTGAATCTAGGGTGACGGATACGCAGTATTTT. Protein: CASSESRVTDTQYF.

This clone was picked up one time. The genes are TRBV15 and TRBJ1-1; TRBD1 is a possible D gene (6 bases). Trimming left V 0 bases short and J 6 bases short, with 17 bases between. Germline loops: CDR1 LNHNV, CDR2 YYDKDF (reference sequence). The CDR3 spans 16 residues. The CDR3 DNA sequence: TGTGCCACCAGCAGAGATCAGGGGACCCGGGGTGCTGAAGCTTTCTTT. Its protein product is CATSRDQGTRGAEAFF.

This clone was seen more than once but under ten times. The chain has TRBV18 and TRBJ2-1; D is possibly TRBD1 (6 bases). Germline values: CDR1 KGHSH, CDR2 LQKENI. V dropped 2 bases and J dropped 9 bases, with 14 bases sitting between them. This CDR3 comprises 14 residues. The CDR3 DNA reads TGTGCCAGCTCACCAGAGAGACAGGCTGGTGAGCAGTTCTTC. This codes for CASSPERQAGEQFF.

The CDR3, as DNA: TGCGCCAGCAGCTCGGGCCCGGGACAGGGACTCCGGGATACGCAGTATTTT. Protein product: CASSSGPGQGLRDTQYF. The V gene is TRBV5-1, the J gene TRBJ2-3; 9 bases are shared with TRBD1. The CDR3 length is 17 residues. Germline V gene sequence: CDR1 SGHRS, CDR2 YFSETQ. V shed 3 bases, J shed 6 bases, and the junction held 14 bases outside the gene matches. The full variable domain, rest sourced from reference TRBV5-1 and TRBJ2-3, is KAGVTQTPRYLIKTRGQQVTLSCSPISGHRSVSWYQQTPGQGLQFLFEYFSETQRNKGNFPGRFSGRQFSNSRSEMNVSTLELGDSALYLCASSSGPGQGLRDTQYFGPGTRLTVL.

CDR3 protein: CASSPNRGKETQYF. The CDR3 region has the DNA TGTGCCAGCAGCCCCAACCGGGGTAAAGAGACCCAGTACTTC. The chain couples TRBV7-2 to TRBJ2-5; possibly TRBD2 for D (5 bases). Trimming left V 5 bases short and J 3 bases short, with 13 bases between. The CDR3 totals 14 residues. Per germline, CDR1 SGHTA and CDR2 FQGNSA.

In nucleotides, the CDR3 is TGTGCCAGCACCACCGGGGGGGGGCGCAGTAATGAAAAACTGTTTTTT. Residues: CASTTGGGRSNEKLFF. The rearrangement uses TRBV28 and TRBJ1-4; D may be TRBD1 (6 bases). V dropped 7 bases and J dropped 4 bases, with 19 bases sitting between them. Per the germline V gene, CDR1 is MDHEN and CDR2 is SYDVKM. The CDR3 runs to 16 residues.